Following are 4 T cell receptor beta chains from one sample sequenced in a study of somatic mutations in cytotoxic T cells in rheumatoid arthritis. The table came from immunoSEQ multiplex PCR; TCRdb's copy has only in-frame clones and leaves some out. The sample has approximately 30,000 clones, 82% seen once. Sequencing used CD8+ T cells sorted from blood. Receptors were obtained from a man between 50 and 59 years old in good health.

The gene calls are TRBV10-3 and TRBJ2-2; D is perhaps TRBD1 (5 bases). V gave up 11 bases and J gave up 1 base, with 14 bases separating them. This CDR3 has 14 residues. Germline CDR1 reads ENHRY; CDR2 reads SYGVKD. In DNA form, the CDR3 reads TGTGCCGTCCGCAACCAGGGGAACACCGGGGAGCTGTTTTTT. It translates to CAVRNQGNTGELFF.

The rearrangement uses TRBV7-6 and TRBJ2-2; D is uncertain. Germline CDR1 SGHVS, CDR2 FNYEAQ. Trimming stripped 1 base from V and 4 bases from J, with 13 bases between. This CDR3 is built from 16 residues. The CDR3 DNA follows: TGTGCCAGCAGCTTAGTTGCGGAGTTTCTCACCGGGGAGCTGTTTTTT. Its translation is CASSLVAEFLTGELFF. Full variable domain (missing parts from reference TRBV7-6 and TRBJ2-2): GAGVSQSPRYKVTKRGQDVALRCDPISGHVSLYWYRQALGQGPEFLTYFNYEAQQDKSGLPNDRFSAERPEGSISTLTIQRTEQRDSAMYRCASSLVAEFLTGELFFGEGSRLTVL.

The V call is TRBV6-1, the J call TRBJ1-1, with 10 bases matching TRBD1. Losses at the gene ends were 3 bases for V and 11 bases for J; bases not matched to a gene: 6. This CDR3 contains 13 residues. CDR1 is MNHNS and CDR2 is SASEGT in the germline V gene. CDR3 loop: CASSEGQGMVAFF. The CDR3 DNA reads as TGTGCCAGCAGTGAGGGACAGGGGATGGTGGCTTTCTTT.

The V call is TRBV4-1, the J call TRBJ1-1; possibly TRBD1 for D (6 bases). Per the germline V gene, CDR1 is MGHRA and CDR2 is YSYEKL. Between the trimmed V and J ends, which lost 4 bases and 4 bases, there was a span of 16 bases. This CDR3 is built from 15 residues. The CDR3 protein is CASSPKQGGGTEAFF. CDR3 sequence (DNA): TGCGCCAGCAGCCCTAAACAGGGAGGAGGCACTGAAGCTTTCTTT.